The entry below gives a single T cell receptor (beta chain) sequence along with its context. This sample was taken from a study of blood T cell repertoires in COVID-19. Authors' data handling: Scientists estimated how many nucleated cells there were by amplifying reference gene primers. Profiled with immunoSEQ multiplex PCR; TCRdb holds only in-frame clones, not every one. The V and J calls and clone size were taken over from that table, and D and trimming were inferred from the DNA. The data contain a few hundred thousand clones, just over 85% of them singletons. The V end lost 0 bases, the J end lost 2 bases, and 18 bases lay between the germline ends. Per germline, CDR1 GTSNPN and CDR2 SVGIG (reference sequence). The CDR3 extends over 17 amino acids.

The chain is built from TRBV30 and TRBJ2-3; tentatively, D is TRBD2 (8 bases). The receptor was derived from a woman aged 25 to 39 with active or convalescent COVID-19. Sequenced input: peripheral blood. The CDR3 sequence is CAWSVRGRGDYTDTQYF. For the CDR3, the DNA is TGTGCCTGGAGTGTAAGGGGGCGGGGGGACTACACAGATACGCAGTATTTT.